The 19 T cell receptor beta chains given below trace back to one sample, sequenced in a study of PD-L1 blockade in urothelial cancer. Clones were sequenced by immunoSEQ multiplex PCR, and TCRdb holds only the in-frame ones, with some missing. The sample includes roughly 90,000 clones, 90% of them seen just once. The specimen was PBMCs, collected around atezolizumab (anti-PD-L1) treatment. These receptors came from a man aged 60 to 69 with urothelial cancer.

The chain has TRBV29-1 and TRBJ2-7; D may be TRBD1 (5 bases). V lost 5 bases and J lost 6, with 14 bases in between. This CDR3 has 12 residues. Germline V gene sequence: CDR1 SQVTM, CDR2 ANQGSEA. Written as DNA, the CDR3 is TGCAGCGTTCTTCAGGGAAGGGGCGAGCAGTACTTC. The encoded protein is CSVLQGRGEQYF.

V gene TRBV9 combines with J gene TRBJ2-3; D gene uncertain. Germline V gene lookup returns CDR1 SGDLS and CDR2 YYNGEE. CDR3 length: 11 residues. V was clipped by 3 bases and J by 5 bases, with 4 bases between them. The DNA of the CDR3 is TGTGCCAGCAGCGGTAGAGATACGCAGTATTTT. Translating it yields CASSGRDTQYF.

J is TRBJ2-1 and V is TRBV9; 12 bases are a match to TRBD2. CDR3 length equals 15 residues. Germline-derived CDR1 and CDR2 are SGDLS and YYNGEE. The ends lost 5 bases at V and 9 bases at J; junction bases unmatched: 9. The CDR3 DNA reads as TGTGCCAGCAGTACTAGCGGGAGGAGTCGGGGTGAGCAGTTCTTC. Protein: CASSTSGRSRGEQFF. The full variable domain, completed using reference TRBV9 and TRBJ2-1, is DSGVTQTPKHLITATGQRVTLRCSPRSGDLSVYWYQQSLDQGLQFLIQYYNGEERAKGNILERFSAQQFPDLHSELNLSSLELGDSALYFCASSTSGRSRGEQFFGPGTRLTVL.

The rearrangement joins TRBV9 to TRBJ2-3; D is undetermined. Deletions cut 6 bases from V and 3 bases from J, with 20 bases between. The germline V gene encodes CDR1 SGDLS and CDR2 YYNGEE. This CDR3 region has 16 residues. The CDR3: CASTPSLGLRTDTQYF. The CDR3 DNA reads TGTGCCAGCACTCCTAGTTTAGGCCTGAGGACAGATACGCAGTATTTT. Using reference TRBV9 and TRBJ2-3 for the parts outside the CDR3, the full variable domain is DSGVTQTPKHLITATGQRVTLRCSPRSGDLSVYWYQQSLDQGLQFLIQYYNGEERAKGNILERFSAQQFPDLHSELNLSSLELGDSALYFCASTPSLGLRTDTQYFGPGTRLTVL.

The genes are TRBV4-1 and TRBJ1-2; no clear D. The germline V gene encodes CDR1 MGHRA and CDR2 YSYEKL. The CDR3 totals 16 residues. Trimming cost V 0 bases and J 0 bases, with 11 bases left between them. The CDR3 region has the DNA TGCGCCAGCAGCCAAGAGTTATCCGGTTCTAACTATGGCTACACCTTC. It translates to CASSQELSGSNYGYTF.

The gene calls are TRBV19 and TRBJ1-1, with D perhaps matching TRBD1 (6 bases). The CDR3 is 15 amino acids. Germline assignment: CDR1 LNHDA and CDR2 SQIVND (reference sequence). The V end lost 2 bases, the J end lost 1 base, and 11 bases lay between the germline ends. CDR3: CASSISRTANTEAFF. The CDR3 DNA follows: TGTGCCAGTAGTATATCCCGGACAGCGAACACTGAAGCTTTCTTT.

CDR3 sequence reads: CASSTTTGGETQYF. CDR3 sequence (DNA): TGTGCCAGCAGCACCACGACAGGGGGAGAGACCCAGTACTTC. The chain uses TRBV7-8 and TRBJ2-5; 9 bases map to TRBD1. The CDR3 contains 14 residues. The ends lost 5 bases at V and 4 bases at J; junction bases unmatched: 5. CDR1 is SGHVS, CDR2 FQNEAQ, per germline.

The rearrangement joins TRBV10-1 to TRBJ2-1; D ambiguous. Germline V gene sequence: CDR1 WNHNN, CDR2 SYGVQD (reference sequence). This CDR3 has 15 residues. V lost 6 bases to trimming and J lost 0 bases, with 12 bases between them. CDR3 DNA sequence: TGCGCCAGCAGCACTGACTCAAGCTCCTACAATGAGCAGTTCTTC. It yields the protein CASSTDSSSYNEQFF.

In DNA form, the CDR3 reads TGTGCCAGCAGCGCCCGAGGGACATCTTCCCTTGGAAACACCATATATTTT. Its translation: CASSARGTSSLGNTIYF. J is TRBJ1-3 and V is TRBV9; weak D call: TRBD1 (6 bases). Trimming took 3 bases from V and 3 from J, leaving 19 bases between them. Germline V CDR1 and CDR2: SGDLS, YYNGEE. The CDR3 is 17 amino acids.

The CDR3 DNA sequence: TGTGCCAGCAGCCAACGTTTAAGCGGATTAAGCTCCTACGAGCAGTACTTC. It encodes CASSQRLSGLSSYEQYF. The J gene is TRBJ2-7, the V gene TRBV11-2, with D possibly TRBD2 on 5 matching bases. Germline assignment: CDR1 SGHAT and CDR2 FQNNGV. The CDR3 runs 17 residues. The ends were cut back, 5 bases at V and 0 bases at J, with 20 bases in the middle. Full variable domain (remainder filled in from reference TRBV11-2 and TRBJ2-7): EAGVAQSPRYKIIEKRQSVAFWCNPISGHATLYWYQQILGQGPKLLIQFQNNGVVDDSQLPKDRFSAERLKGVDSTLKIQPAKLEDSAVYLCASSQRLSGLSSYEQYFGPGTRLTVT.

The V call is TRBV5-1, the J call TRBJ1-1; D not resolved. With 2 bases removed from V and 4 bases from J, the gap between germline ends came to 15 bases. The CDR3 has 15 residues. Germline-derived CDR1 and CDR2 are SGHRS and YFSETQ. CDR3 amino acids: CASSFLLGEGTEAFF. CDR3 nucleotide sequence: TGCGCCAGCAGCTTTCTCCTCGGAGAGGGCACTGAAGCTTTCTTT. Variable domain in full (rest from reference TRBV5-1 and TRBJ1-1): KAGVTQTPRYLIKTRGQQVTLSCSPISGHRSVSWYQQTPGQGLQFLFEYFSETQRNKGNFPGRFSGRQFSNSRSEMNVSTLELGDSALYLCASSFLLGEGTEAFFGQGTRLTVV.

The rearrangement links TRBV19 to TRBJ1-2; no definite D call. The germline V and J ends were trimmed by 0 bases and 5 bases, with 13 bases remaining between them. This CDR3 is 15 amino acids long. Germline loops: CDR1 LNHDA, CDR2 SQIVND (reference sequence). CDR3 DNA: TGTGCCAGTAGTATAGATTCCGCCCGGGGATATGGCTACACCTTC. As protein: CASSIDSARGYGYTF.

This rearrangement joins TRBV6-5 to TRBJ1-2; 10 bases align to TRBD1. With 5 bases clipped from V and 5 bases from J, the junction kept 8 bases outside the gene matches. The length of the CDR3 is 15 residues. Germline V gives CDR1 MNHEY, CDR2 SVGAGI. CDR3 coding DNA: TGTGCCAGCAGTCATCAACCGGGACAGGGGTATGGCTACACCTTC. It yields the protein CASSHQPGQGYGYTF.

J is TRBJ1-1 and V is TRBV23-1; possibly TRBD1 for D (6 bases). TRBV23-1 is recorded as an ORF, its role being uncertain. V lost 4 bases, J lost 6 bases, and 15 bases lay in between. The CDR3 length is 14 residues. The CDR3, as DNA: TGCGCCAGCAGTCTGGGGGGGGCGGTGGCTGAAGCTTTCTTT. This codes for CASSLGGAVAEAFF.

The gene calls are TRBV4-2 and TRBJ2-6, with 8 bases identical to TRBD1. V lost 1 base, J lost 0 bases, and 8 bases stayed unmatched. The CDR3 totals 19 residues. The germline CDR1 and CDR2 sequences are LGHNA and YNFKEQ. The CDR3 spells CASSQVSGTGYSGANVLTF. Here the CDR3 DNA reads TGTGCCAGCAGCCAAGTTTCCGGGACAGGTTACTCTGGGGCCAACGTCCTGACTTTC.

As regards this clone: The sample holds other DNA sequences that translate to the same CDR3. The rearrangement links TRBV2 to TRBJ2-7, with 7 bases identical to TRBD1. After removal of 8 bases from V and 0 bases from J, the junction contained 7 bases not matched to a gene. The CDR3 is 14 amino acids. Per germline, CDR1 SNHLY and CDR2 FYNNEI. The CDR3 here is CASSDQGVSYEQYF. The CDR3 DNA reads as TGTGCCAGCTCGGACCAGGGGGTCTCCTACGAGCAGTACTTC.

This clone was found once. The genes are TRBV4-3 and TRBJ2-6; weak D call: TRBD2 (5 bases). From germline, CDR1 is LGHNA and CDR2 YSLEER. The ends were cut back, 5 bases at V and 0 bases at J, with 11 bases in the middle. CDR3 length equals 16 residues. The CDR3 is CASSYGGTSGANVLTF. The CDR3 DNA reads TGCGCCAGCAGCTATGGAGGTACCTCTGGGGCCAACGTCCTGACTTTC.

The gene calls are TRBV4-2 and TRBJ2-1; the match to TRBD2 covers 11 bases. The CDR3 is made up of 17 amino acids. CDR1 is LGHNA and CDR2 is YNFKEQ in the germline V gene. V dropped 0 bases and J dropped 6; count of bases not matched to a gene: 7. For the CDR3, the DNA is TGTGCCAGCAGCCAAGATCGGTATAGCGGGGGGGGCAATGAGCAGTTCTTC. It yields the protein CASSQDRYSGGGNEQFF.

CDR3 in amino acids: CASSLQGVSSSGNTIYF. The CDR3 coding sequence is TGTGCCAGCAGCTTGCAGGGGGTGAGCTCCTCCGGAAACACCATATATTTT. The chain links TRBV5-5 to TRBJ1-3, with 7 bases identical to TRBD1. Germline trimming cut 1 base from V and 4 bases from J; bases unmatched to any gene: 11. The V gene's germline CDR1 is SGHKS and CDR2 YYEKEE (reference sequence). The CDR3 extends over 17 amino acids.